The T cell receptor beta chain under discussion was sequenced for a study of blood T cell repertoires in COVID-19. Study-level background: COVID-19 samples from acute and convalescent phases originated in the United States, Italy and Spain. T cells, B-cell-depleted T cells, or PBMCs supplied cDNA or gDNA.

In the source study's methods: Counts of nucleated cells, estimated from reference gene primer amplification, were obtained. Profiling relied on immunoSEQ multiplex PCR, and the TCRdb table lists in-frame clones only, not all of them. That table is the source of V, J and clone size, and D and trimming were worked out from the DNA. The sample has a few hundred thousand clones; 70% to 90% are singletons. V lost 10 bases, J lost 0 bases, and 15 bases lay in between. The length of the CDR3 is 15 residues. Germline CDR1 is MNHEY and CDR2 is SVGAGI. The sample taken for sequencing was peripheral blood. The J gene is TRBJ2-2, the V gene TRBV6-5; D might be TRBD1 (5 bases). The sequence came from a middle-aged man with active or convalescent COVID-19. The CDR3 sequence is CATRRGGPNTGELFF. The CDR3 coding sequence is TGTGCCACTCGTAGGGGCGGTCCGAACACCGGGGAGCTGTTTTTT.